These 2 T cell receptor beta chains were all obtained from the same sample, sequenced in a study of cytomegalovirus exposure and HLA in healthy donors. The PCR used 60 Vbeta and 13 Jbeta primers. TCRdb's copy holds only in-frame clones and misses some; the assay was immunoSEQ multiplex PCR. The sample lists about 140,000 clones; roughly four fifths were seen once. The sample consisted of PBMCs. Every receptor here comes from a man younger than 35 in good health and CMV-seropositive.

The chain couples TRBV28 to TRBJ1-1; 8 nucleotides align to TRBD1. V was pared by 7 bases and J by 1 base, with 2 bases of the junction left unmatched. This CDR3 is built from 13 residues. CDR1 MDHEN and CDR2 SYDVKM come from the germline V gene. The CDR3 sequence is CASNGQGNTEAFF. CDR3 coding DNA: TGTGCCAGCAATGGACAGGGGAACACTGAAGCTTTCTTT.

V gene TRBV28 combines with J gene TRBJ1-3; no clear D gene. The germline CDR1 and CDR2 sequences are MDHEN and SYDVKM. The ends were cut back, 3 bases at V and 0 bases at J, with 9 bases in the middle. The length of the CDR3 is 15 residues. This chain's CDR3 is CASSFGLISGNTIYF. CDR3 nucleotide sequence: TGTGCCAGCAGTTTCGGACTGATCTCTGGAAACACCATATATTTT.